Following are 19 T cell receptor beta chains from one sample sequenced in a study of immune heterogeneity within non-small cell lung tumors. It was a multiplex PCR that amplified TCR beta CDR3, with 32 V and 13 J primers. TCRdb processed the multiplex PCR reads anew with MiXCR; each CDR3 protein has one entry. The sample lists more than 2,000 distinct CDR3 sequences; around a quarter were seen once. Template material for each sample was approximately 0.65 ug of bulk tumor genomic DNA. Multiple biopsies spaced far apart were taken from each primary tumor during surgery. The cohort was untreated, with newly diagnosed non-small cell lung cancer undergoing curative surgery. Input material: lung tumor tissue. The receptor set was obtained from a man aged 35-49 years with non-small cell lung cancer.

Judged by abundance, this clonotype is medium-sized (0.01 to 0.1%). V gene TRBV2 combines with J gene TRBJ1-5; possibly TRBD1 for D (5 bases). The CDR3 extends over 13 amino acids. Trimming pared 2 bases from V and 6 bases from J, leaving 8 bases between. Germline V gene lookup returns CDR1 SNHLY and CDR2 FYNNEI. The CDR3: CASSELGTQPQHF. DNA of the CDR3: TGTGCCAGCAGTGAACTAGGGACTCAGCCCCAGCATTTT.

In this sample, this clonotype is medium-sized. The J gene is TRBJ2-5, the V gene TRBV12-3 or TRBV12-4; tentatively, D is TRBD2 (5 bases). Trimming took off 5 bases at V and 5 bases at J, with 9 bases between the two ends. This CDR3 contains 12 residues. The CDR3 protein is CASSKLGETQYF. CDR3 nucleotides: TGTGCCAGCAGTAAACTAGGGGAGACCCAGTACTTC.

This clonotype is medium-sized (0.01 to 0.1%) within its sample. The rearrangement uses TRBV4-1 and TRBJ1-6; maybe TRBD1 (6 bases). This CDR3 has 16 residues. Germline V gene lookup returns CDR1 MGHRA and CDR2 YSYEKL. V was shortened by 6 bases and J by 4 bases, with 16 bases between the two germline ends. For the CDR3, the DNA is TGCGCCAGCAGTTCCGGACAGTCCGCTTATAATTCACCCCTCCACTTT. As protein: CASSSGQSAYNSPLHF.

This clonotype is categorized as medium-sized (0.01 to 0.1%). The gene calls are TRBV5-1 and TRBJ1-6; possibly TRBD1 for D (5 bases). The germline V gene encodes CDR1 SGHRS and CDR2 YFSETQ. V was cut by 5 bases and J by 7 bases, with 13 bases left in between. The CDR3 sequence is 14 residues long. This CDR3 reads CASRSDSQNSPLHF. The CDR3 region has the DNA TGCGCCAGCAGGTCTGACAGCCAGAATTCACCCCTCCACTTT.

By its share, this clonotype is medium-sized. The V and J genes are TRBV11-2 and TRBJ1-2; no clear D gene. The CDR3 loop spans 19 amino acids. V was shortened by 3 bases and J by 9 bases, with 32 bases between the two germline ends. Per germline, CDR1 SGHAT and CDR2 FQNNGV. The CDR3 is CASSFPSVRGSLLPYSYTF. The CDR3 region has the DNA TGTGCCAGCAGCTTCCCCTCCGTGAGAGGGTCGCTACTCCCATATAGCTACACCTTC.

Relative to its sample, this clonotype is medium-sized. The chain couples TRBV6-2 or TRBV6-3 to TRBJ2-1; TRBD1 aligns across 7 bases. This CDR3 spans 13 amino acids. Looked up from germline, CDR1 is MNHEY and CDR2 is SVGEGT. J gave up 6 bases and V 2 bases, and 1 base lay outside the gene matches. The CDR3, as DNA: TGTGCCAGCAGTTACGGACAGGTCAATGAGCAGTTCTTC. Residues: CASSYGQVNEQFF.

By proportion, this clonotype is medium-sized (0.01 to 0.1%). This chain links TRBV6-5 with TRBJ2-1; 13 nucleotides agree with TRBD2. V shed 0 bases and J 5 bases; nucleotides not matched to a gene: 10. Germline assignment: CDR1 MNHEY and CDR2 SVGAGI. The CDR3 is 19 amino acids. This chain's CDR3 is CASSYSRLAGGPRDNEQFF. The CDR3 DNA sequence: TGTGCCAGCAGTTACTCGAGACTAGCGGGGGGCCCCCGCGACAATGAGCAGTTCTTC.

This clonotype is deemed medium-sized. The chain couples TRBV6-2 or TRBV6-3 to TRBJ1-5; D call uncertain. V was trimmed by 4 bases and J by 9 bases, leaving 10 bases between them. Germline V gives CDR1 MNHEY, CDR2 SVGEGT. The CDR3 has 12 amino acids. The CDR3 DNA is TGTGCCAGCAGTTGGAATGGCGGGCCCCAGCATTTT. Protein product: CASSWNGGPQHF.

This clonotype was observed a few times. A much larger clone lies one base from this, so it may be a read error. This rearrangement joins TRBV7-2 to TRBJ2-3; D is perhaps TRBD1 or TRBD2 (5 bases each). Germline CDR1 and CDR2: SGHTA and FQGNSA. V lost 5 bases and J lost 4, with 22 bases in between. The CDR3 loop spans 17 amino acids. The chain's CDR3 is CASSSDEGFGRADTQYF. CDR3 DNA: TGTGCCAGCAGCAGTGACGAGGGGTTCGGTAGGGCAGATACGCAGTATTTT.

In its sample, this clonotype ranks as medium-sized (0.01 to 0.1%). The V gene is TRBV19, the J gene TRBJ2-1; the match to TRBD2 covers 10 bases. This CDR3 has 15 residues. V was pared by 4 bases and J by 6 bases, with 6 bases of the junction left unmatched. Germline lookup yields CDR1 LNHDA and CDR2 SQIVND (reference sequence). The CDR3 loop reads CASSKESGGGNEQFF. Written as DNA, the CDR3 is TGTGCCAGTAGTAAGGAAAGCGGGGGGGGCAATGAGCAGTTCTTC.

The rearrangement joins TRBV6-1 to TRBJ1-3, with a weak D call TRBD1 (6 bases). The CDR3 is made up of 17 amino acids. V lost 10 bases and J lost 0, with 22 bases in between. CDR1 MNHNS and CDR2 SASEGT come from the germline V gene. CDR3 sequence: CAICRAGVIFSGNTIYF. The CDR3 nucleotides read TGTGCCATCTGTAGGGCAGGGGTGATATTCTCTGGAAACACCATATATTTT.

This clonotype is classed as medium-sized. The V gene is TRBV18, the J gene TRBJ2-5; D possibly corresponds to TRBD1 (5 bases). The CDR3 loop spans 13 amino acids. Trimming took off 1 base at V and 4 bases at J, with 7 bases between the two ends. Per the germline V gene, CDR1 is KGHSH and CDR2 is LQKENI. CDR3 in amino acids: CASSPQGRETQYF. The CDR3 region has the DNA TGTGCCAGCTCACCACAGGGGCGAGAGACCCAGTACTTC.

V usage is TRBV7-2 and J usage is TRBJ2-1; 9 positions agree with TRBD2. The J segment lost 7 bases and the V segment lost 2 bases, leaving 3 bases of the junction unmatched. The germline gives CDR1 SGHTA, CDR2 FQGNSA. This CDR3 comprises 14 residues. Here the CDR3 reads CASSLLAGGNEQFF. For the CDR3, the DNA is TGTGCCAGCAGCTTATTGGCGGGAGGGAATGAGCAGTTCTTC.

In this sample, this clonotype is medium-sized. The CDR3 loop reads CASSLGMSSGNTIYF. CDR3 sequence (DNA): TGTGCCAGCAGCTTAGGAATGAGCTCTGGAAACACCATATATTTT. This chain links TRBV7-3 with TRBJ1-3; D gene uncertain. This CDR3 has 15 amino acids. The ends were cut back, 2 bases at V and 0 bases at J, with 8 bases in the middle. The germline V gene encodes CDR1 SGHTA and CDR2 FQGTGA.

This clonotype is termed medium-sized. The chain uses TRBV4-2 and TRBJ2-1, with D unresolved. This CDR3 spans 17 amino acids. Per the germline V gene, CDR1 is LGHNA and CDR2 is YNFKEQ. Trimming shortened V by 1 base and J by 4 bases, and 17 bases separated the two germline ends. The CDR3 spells CASSQVSGPQAYNEQFF. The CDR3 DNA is TGTGCCAGCAGCCAAGTATCGGGCCCCCAGGCTTACAATGAGCAGTTCTTC.

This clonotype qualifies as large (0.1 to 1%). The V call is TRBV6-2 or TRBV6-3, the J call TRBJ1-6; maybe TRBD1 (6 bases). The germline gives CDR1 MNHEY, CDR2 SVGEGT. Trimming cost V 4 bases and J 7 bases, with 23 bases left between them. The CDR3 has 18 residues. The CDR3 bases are TGTGCCAGCAGTTCCCCGGACAGTGGCACAAGAGGGAATTCACCCCTCCACTTT. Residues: CASSSPDSGTRGNSPLHF.

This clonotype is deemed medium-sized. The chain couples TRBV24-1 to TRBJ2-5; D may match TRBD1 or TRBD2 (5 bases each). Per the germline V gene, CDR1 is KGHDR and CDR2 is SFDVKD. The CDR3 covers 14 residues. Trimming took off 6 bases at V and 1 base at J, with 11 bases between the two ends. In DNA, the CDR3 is TGTGCCACCAGTCAACCGGGGCGCCAAGAGACCCAGTACTTC. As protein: CATSQPGRQETQYF.

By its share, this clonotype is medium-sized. CDR3 protein: CSARSTPATEAFF. The DNA of the CDR3 is TGCAGTGCTAGGTCGACCCCTGCCACTGAAGCTTTCTTT. This chain links TRBV20-1 with TRBJ1-1, with unresolved D. V lost 3 bases and J lost 4, with 12 bases in between. Germline V gene data show CDR1 as DFQATT and CDR2 as SNEGSKA (reference sequence). This CDR3 contains 13 residues.

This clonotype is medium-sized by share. CDR3 in amino acids: CASTLTSAEAFF. The CDR3 DNA reads TGTGCCAGCACCCTTACAAGTGCTGAAGCTTTCTTT. The J gene is TRBJ1-1, the V gene TRBV2; D call uncertain. Trimming cost V 7 bases and J 6 bases, with 12 bases left between them. The CDR3 totals 12 residues. Germline CDR1 SNHLY, CDR2 FYNNEI. The complete variable domain, with remaining parts taken from reference TRBV2 and TRBJ1-1, reads EPEVTQTPSHQVTQMGQEVILRCVPISNHLYFYWYRQILGQKVEFLVSFYNNEISEKSEIFDDQFSVERPDGSNFTLKIRSTKLEDSAMYFCASTLTSAEAFFGQGTRLTVV.